This TCR beta chain was found in a study of T cells after yellow fever vaccination. The wider study: Fractions with few cells were prepared using SMART-Seq v4 Ultra Low Input.

V shed 4 bases and J 2 bases; nucleotides not matched to a gene: 5. The CDR3 totals 14 residues. Germline loops: CDR1 MNHEY, CDR2 SVGAGI. The table lists this clonotype with a few counts. TCRdb used MiXCR to reprocess the 5' RACE reads, holding one entry per CDR3 protein. The data contain hundreds of thousands of distinct CDR3 sequences, roughly an eighth of them singletons. V usage is TRBV6-5 and J usage is TRBJ2-7; TRBD2 aligns across 7 bases. The source material was PBMCs, sampled on the day of the yellow fever booster vaccination. This clonotype was sampled from a man aged 25 to 40 who received the YFV17D yellow fever vaccine. This CDR3 is CASSLSSGPYEQYF. The CDR3 DNA is TGTGCCAGCAGTTTATCTAGCGGCCCCTACGAGCAGTACTTC.